These 2 T cell receptor beta chains share one sample of origin, sequenced in a study of technical replicates of blood from a few donors. Generated by immunoSEQ multiplex PCR, the TCRdb table keeps only in-frame clones and is missing some. The sample records 75,000 to 95,000 clones, 90% to 95% being singletons. The sample taken for sequencing was T cells isolated from PBMCs. The receptor source for this set is a human donor in good health.

The chain has TRBV9 and TRBJ2-1; D is uncertain. V lost 0 bases, J lost 4 bases, and 11 bases lay in between. The CDR3 length is 15 residues. From germline, CDR1 is SGDLS and CDR2 YYNGEE. For the CDR3, the DNA is TGTGCCAGCAGCGTAGGGTCCGAGGAGTACAATGAGCAGTTCTTC. Translating gives CASSVGSEEYNEQFF. The full variable domain, in which reference TRBV9 and TRBJ2-1 provide the parts outside the CDR3, is DSGVTQTPKHLITATGQRVTLRCSPRSGDLSVYWYQQSLDQGLQFLIQYYNGEERAKGNILERFSAQQFPDLHSELNLSSLELGDSALYFCASSVGSEEYNEQFFGPGTRLTVL.

The chain has TRBV4-1 and TRBJ2-7, with TRBD2 matching over 7 bases. CDR3 length equals 14 residues. The V gene end was trimmed by 1 base and the J gene end by 2 bases; junction bases not matched to a gene: 2. Germline lookup yields CDR1 MGHRA and CDR2 YSYEKL. CDR3 sequence: CASSQVGRAYEQYF. The DNA for the CDR3 is TGCGCCAGCAGCCAAGTAGGGAGGGCCTACGAGCAGTACTTC.